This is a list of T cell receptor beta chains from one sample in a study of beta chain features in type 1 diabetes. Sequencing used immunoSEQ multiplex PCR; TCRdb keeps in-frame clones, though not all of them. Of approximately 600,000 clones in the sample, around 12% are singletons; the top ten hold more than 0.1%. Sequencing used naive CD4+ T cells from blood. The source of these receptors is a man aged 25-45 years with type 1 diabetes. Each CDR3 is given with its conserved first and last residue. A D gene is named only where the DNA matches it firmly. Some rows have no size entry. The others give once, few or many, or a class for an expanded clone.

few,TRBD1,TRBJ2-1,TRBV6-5,TGTGCCAGCAGTCCCGGGACAGATGCGAATGAGCAGTTCTTC,CASSPGTDANEQFF
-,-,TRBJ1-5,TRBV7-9,TGTGCCAGCAGCTTAGAGGGAGGTCAGCCCCAGCATTTT,CASSLEGGQPQHF
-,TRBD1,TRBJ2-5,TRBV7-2,TGTGCCAGCAGCTTACGGACAGGGGTCGAGACCCAGTACTTC,CASSLRTGVETQYF
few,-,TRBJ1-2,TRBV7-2,TGTGCCAGCAGCTTTGCCGGGGCGAACTATGGCTACACCTTC,CASSFAGANYGYTF
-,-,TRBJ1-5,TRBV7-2,TGTGCCAGCAGCTTAGGACAAAACAATCAGCCCCAGCATTTT,CASSLGQNNQPQHF
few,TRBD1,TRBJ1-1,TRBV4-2,TGTGCCAGCAGCCAACGCAGGGGGGACACTGAAGCTTTCTTT,CASSQRRGDTEAFF
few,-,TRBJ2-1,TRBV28,TGTGCCAGCAGTCTTCAGGGTTATGAGCAGTTCTTC,CASSLQGYEQFF
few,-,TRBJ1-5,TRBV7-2,TGTGCCAGCAGCTTAGGTGGAGGGAATCAGCCCCAGCATTTT,CASSLGGGNQPQHF
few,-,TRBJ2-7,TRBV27,TGTGCCAGCAGTAGGCTGGGGGACTCCTACGAGCAGTACTTC,CASSRLGDSYEQYF
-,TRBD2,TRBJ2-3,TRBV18,TGTGCCAGCTCACCACGTGGTAGCGGGGGCTCTAGCACAGATACGCAGTATTTT,CASSPRGSGGSSTDTQYF
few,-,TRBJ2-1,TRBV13,TGTGCCAGCAGCTTACGCGCCAACTCCTACAATGAGCAGTTCTTC,CASSLRANSYNEQFF
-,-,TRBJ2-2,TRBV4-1,TGCGCCAGCAGCCAAGATTCGAGTGCAGGGAACACCGGGGAGCTGTTTTTT,CASSQDSSAGNTGELFF
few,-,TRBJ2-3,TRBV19,TGTGCCAGTAGGAATCCATCGGGTACGCAGTATTTT,CASRNPSGTQYF
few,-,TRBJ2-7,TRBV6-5,TGTGCCAGCAGTTCCCGGGAAGGGAGACGGTACGAGCAGTACTTC,CASSSREGRRYEQYF
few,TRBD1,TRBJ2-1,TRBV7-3,TGTGCCAGCAGCCCCCGACAGGGATACAATGAGCAGTTCTTC,CASSPRQGYNEQFF
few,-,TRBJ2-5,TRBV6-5,TGTGCCAGCAGTTATATTTTACGACTGGGGGACCAGTACTTC,CASSYILRLGDQYF
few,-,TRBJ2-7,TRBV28,TGTGCCAGCAGTAGAGGCGCCGCCTACGAGCAGTACTTC,CASSRGAAYEQYF
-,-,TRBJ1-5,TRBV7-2,TGTGCCAGCACCTTACTTGGGGGGCTTAGCAATCAGCCCCAGCATTTT,CASTLLGGLSNQPQHF
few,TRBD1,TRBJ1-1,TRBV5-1,TGCGCCAGCAGCGCGGACAGGGGCCCCATGAACACTGAAGCTTTCTTT,CASSADRGPMNTEAFF
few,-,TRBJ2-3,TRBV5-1,TGCGCCAGCAGTTCCATCGTGGGCCTCACCGGAGATACGCAGTATTTT,CASSSIVGLTGDTQYF
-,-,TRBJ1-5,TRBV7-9,TGTGCCAGCAGCTCCCATAATCAGCCCCAGCATTTT,CASSSHNQPQHF
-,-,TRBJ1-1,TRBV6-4,TGTGCCAGCGCAAAGGCAACGACAGGACTCACCAACACTGAAGCTTTCTTT,CASAKATTGLTNTEAFF
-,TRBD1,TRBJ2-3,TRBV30,TGTGCCTGGGCCTGGGGGCAGGGGGCTTTAGGGACAGATACGCAGTATTTT,CAWAWGQGALGTDTQYF
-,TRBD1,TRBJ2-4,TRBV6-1,TGTGCCAGCAGTAGGACAGGAGAAGCCAAAAACATTCAGTACTTC,CASSRTGEAKNIQYF
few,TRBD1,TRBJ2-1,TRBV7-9,TGTGCCAGCAGCACCCGACAGGGTGGTTTTTCATACAATGAGCAGTTCTTC,CASSTRQGGFSYNEQFF
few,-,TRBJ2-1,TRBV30,TGTGCCTGGAGTGTACGGGGCAGCTCCTACAATGAGCAGTTCTTC,CAWSVRGSSYNEQFF
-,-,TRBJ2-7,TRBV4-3,TGCGCCAGCAGCCAAGATGCAGGGTCCTACGAGCAGTACTTC,CASSQDAGSYEQYF
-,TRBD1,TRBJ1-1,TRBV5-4,TGTGCCAGCAGCCTGGGACAGGGGGCAGGCTTCGCTGAAGCTTTCTTT,CASSLGQGAGFAEAFF
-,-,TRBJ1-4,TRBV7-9,TGTGCCAGCAGCTCGCAGGATCAGGGTGAAAAACTGTTTTTT,CASSSQDQGEKLFF
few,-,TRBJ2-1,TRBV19,TGTGCCAGTAGTCGGCGAGACTCTAACAATGAGCAGTTCTTC,CASSRRDSNNEQFF
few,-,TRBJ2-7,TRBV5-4,TGTGCCAGCAGCGATCCCGGGACTGGGGCCTACGAGCAGTACTTC,CASSDPGTGAYEQYF
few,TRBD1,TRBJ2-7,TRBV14,TGTGCCAGCAGCCAAGGGGGGCGAGACAGGGCGGGCGAGCAGTACTTC,CASSQGGRDRAGEQYF
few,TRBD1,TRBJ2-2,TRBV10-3,TGTGCCATCAGAGGGACAGGGAACACCGGGGAGCTGTTTTTT,CAIRGTGNTGELFF
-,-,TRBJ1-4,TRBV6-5,TGTGCCAGCAGTTACTCGAGTGCAGGAGGGGGTGAAAAACTGTTTTTT,CASSYSSAGGGEKLFF
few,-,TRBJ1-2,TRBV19,TGTGCCAGTAGTATTGCCAGGGAGAACTATGGCTACACCTTC,CASSIARENYGYTF
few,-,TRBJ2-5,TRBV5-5,TGTGCCAGCAGCTTAACGACAGTCCAAGAGACCCAGTACTTC,CASSLTTVQETQYF
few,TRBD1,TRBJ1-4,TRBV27,TGTGCCAGCAGTGGACAGGATGGGAAACTGTTTTTT,CASSGQDGKLFF
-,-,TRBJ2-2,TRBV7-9,TGTGCCAGCAGGAAGGAACAGGGCCTTACCGGGGAGCTGTTTTTT,CASRKEQGLTGELFF
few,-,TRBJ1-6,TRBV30,TGTGCCTGGGACAGCTTAGGAGATTCACCCCTCCACTTT,CAWDSLGDSPLHF
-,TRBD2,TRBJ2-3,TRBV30,TGTGCCTGGACTAGCGGACTGGCGAAGACAGATACGCAGTATTTT,CAWTSGLAKTDTQYF